This entry lists 29 T cell receptor beta chains sequenced from one sample in a study of shared clonotypes between healthy human individuals. As defined, naive CD8 cells were CD45RO-negative and positively selected for CCR7, with terminally differentiated effector memory CD45RA+ cells excluded. The assay was immunoSEQ multiplex PCR, and TCRdb's table has in-frame clones only and misses some. The profile shows approximately 590,000 clones, around 95% of them singletons. Sequenced input: naive CD8+ T cells sorted from blood. These receptors all come from a woman in her 30s in good health.

This chain links TRBV13 with TRBJ1-2; weak D call: TRBD1 (5 bases). V lost 1 base, J lost 7 bases, and 16 bases lay in between. The V gene's germline CDR1 is PRHDT and CDR2 FYEKMQ (reference sequence). CDR3 size: 15 residues. The chain's CDR3 is CASSLATGGKAGYTF. The CDR3 region has the DNA TGTGCCAGCAGCTTAGCCACGGGGGGGAAGGCTGGCTACACCTTC. Looking up the rest from reference TRBV13 and TRBJ1-2 gives the full variable domain: AAGVIQSPRHLIKEKRETATLKCYPIPRHDTVYWYQQGPGQDPQFLISFYEKMQSDKGSIPDRFSAQQFSDYHSELNMSSLELGDSALYFCASSLATGGKAGYTFGSGTRLTVV.

The V and J genes are TRBV27 and TRBJ2-1; 15 bases align to TRBD2. This CDR3 contains 15 residues. V lost 8 bases and J lost 9; bases outside the gene matches: 8. Germline CDR1 reads MNHEY; CDR2 reads SMNVEV (reference sequence). CDR3 in amino acids: CASHLAGLAGGEQFF. CDR3 coding DNA: TGTGCCAGCCATTTGGCGGGACTAGCGGGAGGTGAGCAGTTCTTC.

In this sample, this clone turned up once. The rearrangement joins TRBV10-3 to TRBJ2-7; 11 positions agree with TRBD2. Germline loops: CDR1 ENHRY, CDR2 SYGVKD. V was clipped by 4 bases and J by 3 bases; unmatched bases: 2. The CDR3 consists of 14 residues. CDR3 sequence reads: CAISGTSGYYEQYF. The CDR3 DNA reads as TGTGCCATCAGTGGGACTAGCGGGTACTACGAGCAGTACTTC.

This clone was picked up a small number of times. The rearrangement links TRBV15 to TRBJ2-4, with D uncertain. CDR3 size: 16 residues. Germline CDR1 and CDR2: LNHNV and YYDKDF (reference sequence). V was cut by 0 bases and J by 0 bases, with 9 bases left in between. The DNA of the CDR3 is TGTGCCACCAGCAGAGATCCGTCACTAGCCAAAAACATTCAGTACTTC. It encodes CATSRDPSLAKNIQYF.

This clone was seen a single time. V is TRBV2 and J is TRBJ1-4; no clear D gene. The CDR3 totals 13 residues. Germline V CDR1 and CDR2: SNHLY, FYNNEI. The V and J ends lost 8 bases and 4 bases respectively, with 11 bases between them. The CDR3 DNA is TGTGCCAGCCGCCCGGTACTTAATGAAAAACTGTTTTTT. Amino acids: CASRPVLNEKLFF.

This clone was seen only once. The chain joins TRBV4-1 to TRBJ2-7, with TRBD1 matching 9 bases. Germline V CDR1 and CDR2: MGHRA, YSYEKL. Trimming cost V 2 bases and J 1 base; bases outside gene matches: 3. The CDR3 length is 15 residues. This CDR3 is CASSQPGQGSYEQYF. DNA for the CDR3: TGCGCCAGCAGCCAACCGGGACAGGGTTCCTACGAGCAGTACTTC.

The CDR3 loop reads CASSQVRGQGDTGANVLTF. The DNA for the CDR3 is TGCGCCAGCAGCCAAGTGAGGGGCCAGGGAGATACTGGGGCCAACGTCCTGACTTTC. V gene TRBV4-1 combines with J gene TRBJ2-6; possibly TRBD1 or TRBD2 for D (5 bases each). The germline V gene encodes CDR1 MGHRA and CDR2 YSYEKL. There are 19 residues in the CDR3. V lost 1 base, J lost 2 bases, and 18 bases lay in between.

This chain links TRBV28 with TRBJ2-7, with unresolved D. Germline V lookup: CDR1 MDHEN, CDR2 SYDVKM. V shed 5 bases and J shed 0 bases, with 8 bases lying between them. CDR3 size: 13 residues. The CDR3 DNA reads as TGTGCCAGCAGTATCAATTTCTCCTACGAGCAGTACTTC. Protein sequence: CASSINFSYEQYF. Filled out from reference TRBV28 and TRBJ2-7, the complete variable domain reads DVKVTQSSRYLVKRTGEKVFLECVQDMDHENMFWYRQDPGLGLRLIYFSYDVKMKEKGDIPEGYSVSREKKERFSLILESASTNQTSMYLCASSINFSYEQYFGPGTRLTVT.

The chain joins TRBV5-4 to TRBJ2-3; D possibly corresponds to TRBD1 (5 bases). Germline CDR1 SGHNT, CDR2 YYREEE (reference sequence). The CDR3 has 14 amino acids. V lost 1 base to trimming and J lost 0 bases, with 6 bases between them. The CDR3 DNA reads TGTGCCAGCAGCTTGAGGGGAAGCACAGATACGCAGTATTTT. It encodes CASSLRGSTDTQYF.

Here the CDR3 reads CASSFRGRGDEQFF. CDR3 DNA sequence: TGTGCCAGCAGTTTCCGGGGGCGAGGAGATGAGCAGTTCTTC. V usage is TRBV28 and J usage is TRBJ2-1, with D possibly being TRBD1 or TRBD2 (6 bases each). The CDR3 runs 14 residues. Germline V gene lookup returns CDR1 MDHEN and CDR2 SYDVKM. V was trimmed by 3 bases and J by 8 bases, leaving 14 bases between them.

V gene TRBV2 combines with J gene TRBJ1-3; no definite D call. The CDR3 totals 11 residues. Between the trimmed V and J ends, which lost 6 bases and 7 bases, there was a span of 7 bases. Germline V gene sequence: CDR1 SNHLY, CDR2 FYNNEI. CDR3 protein: CASRDWNTIYF. Here the CDR3 DNA reads TGTGCCAGCAGGGATTGGAACACCATATATTTT.

The chain has TRBV6-5 and TRBJ2-5; D possibly corresponds to TRBD2 (6 bases). The DNA end lines up better with TRBJ2-7; the J call may be wrong. CDR3 length: 14 residues. Germline CDR1 is MNHEY and CDR2 is SVGAGI. CDR3 region: CASSYASVSSEQYF. In DNA form, the CDR3 reads TGTGCCAGCAGTTACGCTAGCGTAAGCTCCGAGCAGTACTTC.

V usage is TRBV11-2 and J usage is TRBJ1-1; 9 nucleotides align to TRBD1. Germline loops: CDR1 SGHAT, CDR2 FQNNGV. CDR3 size: 15 residues. Losses at the gene ends were 3 bases for V and 4 bases for J; bases not matched to a gene: 6. The CDR3 here is CASSLDVTGGTEAFF. CDR3 nucleotides: TGTGCCAGCAGCTTGGATGTGACAGGGGGCACTGAAGCTTTCTTT.

The V gene is TRBV28, the J gene TRBJ1-4; 7 nucleotides agree with TRBD1. With 4 bases clipped from V and 2 bases from J, the junction kept 10 bases outside the gene matches. Germline V gene sequence: CDR1 MDHEN, CDR2 SYDVKM. This CDR3 spans 17 amino acids. CDR3 DNA sequence: TGTGCCAGCAGTTCCCCAGGGGGGTGGGGGACTAATGAAAAACTGTTTTTT. Translating it yields CASSSPGGWGTNEKLFF.

CDR3 sequence: CASSFGDRYEQYF. The CDR3 nucleotides are TGTGCCAGCAGTTTTGGGGACAGGTACGAGCAGTACTTC. J is TRBJ2-7 and V is TRBV27; TRBD1 matches at 8 bases. Trimming cost V 3 bases and J 4 bases; bases outside gene matches: 2. The CDR3 has 13 amino acids. Germline V CDR1 and CDR2: MNHEY, SMNVEV (reference sequence).

The rearrangement uses TRBV9 and TRBJ2-1; 11 bases are shared with TRBD1. This CDR3 is built from 16 residues. Germline V lookup: CDR1 SGDLS, CDR2 YYNGEE. Losses at the gene ends were 0 bases for V and 7 bases for J; bases not matched to a gene: 6. Written as DNA, the CDR3 is TGTGCCAGCAGCGTAGACCCGGACAGGGGGCAAAATGAGCAGTTCTTC. Protein sequence: CASSVDPDRGQNEQFF.

The chain joins TRBV4-1 to TRBJ1-5, with TRBD1 matching 7 bases. Germline V lookup: CDR1 MGHRA, CDR2 YSYEKL. This CDR3 has 16 residues. J gave up 9 bases and V 4 bases, and 15 bases lay outside the gene matches. In DNA form, the CDR3 reads TGCGCCAGCAGCCCAGGGAAGGGGGCCTATCCGGGGCCCCAGCATTTT. Translating gives CASSPGKGAYPGPQHF.

Only one count was recorded for this clone. This sequence joins TRBV11-2 and TRBJ1-2; D call uncertain. This CDR3 contains 13 residues. CDR1 and CDR2 (germline): SGHAT, FQNNGV. The germline V and J ends were trimmed by 2 bases and 4 bases, with 8 bases remaining between them. The DNA of the CDR3 is TGTGCCAGCAGCTTATCCAATTTCTATGGCTACACCTTC. Translating it yields CASSLSNFYGYTF.

The rearrangement joins TRBV4-2 to TRBJ2-2; no definite D call. The CDR3 spans 16 residues. Germline CDR1 is LGHNA and CDR2 is YNFKEQ. The V end was cut by 0 bases, the J end by 0 bases, with 8 bases between. The CDR3 region is CASSQDVDPNTGELFF. In DNA, the CDR3 is TGTGCCAGCAGCCAAGATGTGGATCCGAACACCGGGGAGCTGTTTTTT.

Remarks on this clone: Other DNA sequences in the same sample also yield this CDR3. The rearrangement joins TRBV5-4 to TRBJ1-1, with a tentative D call TRBD1 (5 bases). Trimming stripped 4 bases from V and 8 bases from J, with 9 bases between. Germline lookup yields CDR1 SGHNT and CDR2 YYREEE (reference sequence). The length of the CDR3 is 11 residues. The CDR3 DNA reads as TGTGCCAGCAGCCTTGGGGGAGAAGCTTTCTTT. Its protein is CASSLGGEAFF.

The chain carries TRBV6-1 and TRBJ2-7; D uncertain. The CDR3 spans 14 residues. Trimming took 0 bases from V and 3 from J, leaving 9 bases between them. Germline CDR1 and CDR2: MNHNS and SASEGT. CDR3 sequence reads: CASSEATFGYEQYF. The CDR3, as DNA: TGTGCCAGCAGTGAAGCGACCTTTGGCTACGAGCAGTACTTC.

This clone has more than one count but fewer than ten. CDR3 in amino acids: CASREDTEAFF. DNA for the CDR3: TGTGCCAGCAGAGAGGACACTGAAGCTTTCTTT. The gene calls are TRBV5-4 and TRBJ1-1; D call uncertain. The CDR3 runs 11 residues. The germline CDR1 and CDR2 sequences are SGHNT and YYREEE (reference sequence). V lost 5 bases and J 3 bases, leaving 5 bases between the germline ends.

The chain carries TRBV5-4 and TRBJ2-7; possibly TRBD2 for D (6 bases). Trimming stripped 2 bases from V and 2 bases from J, with 11 bases between. The CDR3 is made up of 14 amino acids. Germline CDR1 and CDR2: SGHNT and YYREEE (reference sequence). CDR3 coding DNA: TGTGCCAGCAGCTTAGCGGGTGGCCCCTACGAGCAGTACTTC. Translating it yields CASSLAGGPYEQYF. The full variable domain, in which reference TRBV5-4 and TRBJ2-7 provide the parts outside the CDR3, is ETGVTQSPTHLIKTRGQQVTLRCSSQSGHNTVSWYQQALGQGPQFIFQYYREEENGRGNFPPRFSGLQFPNYSSELNVNALELDDSALYLCASSLAGGPYEQYFGPGTRLTVT.

This rearrangement joins TRBV7-9 to TRBJ1-2, with 7 bases that match TRBD1. CDR1 and CDR2 (germline): SEHNR, FQNEAQ (reference sequence). CDR3 length: 15 amino acids. Trimming at V came to 1 base and at J to 5 bases, leaving 7 bases not matched to a gene. DNA for the CDR3: TGTGCCAGCAGCTTAGAGGGGACAGCGCCTTATGGCTACACCTTC. As protein: CASSLEGTAPYGYTF. The full variable domain, in which reference TRBV7-9 and TRBJ1-2 provide the parts outside the CDR3, is DTGVSQNPRHKITKRGQNVTFRCDPISEHNRLYWYRQTLGQGPEFLTYFQNEAQLEKSRLLSDRFSAERPKGSFSTLEIQRTEQGDSAMYLCASSLEGTAPYGYTFGSGTRLTVV.

V is TRBV28 and J is TRBJ2-7; D tentatively fits TRBD1 or TRBD2 (5 bases each). Germline V gene lookup returns CDR1 MDHEN and CDR2 SYDVKM. The CDR3 consists of 15 residues. V was pared by 6 bases and J by 7 bases, with 22 bases between. Here the CDR3 DNA reads TGTGCCAGCAGCCCGACCCGCTCCGGGGCAGGGGAGCAGTACTTC. Its translation is CASSPTRSGAGEQYF.

This clone was recorded only once. The CDR3 reads CASSLGQGTGDIQYF. In nucleotides, the CDR3 is TGTGCCAGCAGTTTAGGTCAGGGGACGGGAGACATTCAGTACTTC. The rearrangement uses TRBV27 and TRBJ2-4; D possibly uses TRBD1 or TRBD2 (6 bases each). V was clipped by 2 bases and J by 8 bases, with 16 bases between them. The CDR3 extends over 15 amino acids. Germline V CDR1 and CDR2: MNHEY, SMNVEV (reference sequence).

The chain couples TRBV11-1 to TRBJ1-4, with 9 bases lining up with TRBD1. The CDR3 totals 16 residues. Per germline, CDR1 SGHAT and CDR2 FQDESV (reference sequence). V shed 3 bases, J shed 5 bases, and the junction held 7 bases outside the gene matches. The CDR3 bases are TGTGCCAGCAGCTTGAACGCCGGGACAGGGAATGAAAAACTGTTTTTT. Translating gives CASSLNAGTGNEKLFF.

The rearrangement links TRBV5-1 to TRBJ1-2; weak D call: TRBD1 (6 bases). This CDR3 has 15 amino acids. Trimming took off 4 bases at V and 4 bases at J, with 17 bases between the two ends. The V gene's germline CDR1 is SGHRS and CDR2 YFSETQ. CDR3: CASSLTGGPAYGYTF. CDR3 coding DNA: TGCGCCAGCAGCCTGACGGGGGGCCCGGCCTATGGCTACACCTTC.

For the CDR3, the DNA is TGTGCCAGCAGTGTTGGGCGCACAGATACGCAGTATTTT. Its protein product is CASSVGRTDTQYF. The chain combines TRBV25-1 with TRBJ2-3; D is unresolved. The V and J ends lost 4 bases and 1 base respectively, with 6 bases between them. CDR1 and CDR2 from the germline V gene are MGHDK and SYGVNS. The CDR3 runs to 13 residues.